These 5 T cell receptor beta chains came from one sample sequenced in a study of blood T cell repertoires in COVID-19. Only in-frame clones appear in the TCRdb table, and some are missing; sequencing was by immunoSEQ multiplex PCR. Among some 210,000 clones, 81% were seen once, and the ten largest hold 8% to 9.5%. Specimen: PBMCs or T cells enriched from blood (not recorded which). The receptors derive from a woman aged 45 to 65 with acute COVID-19.

The chain employs TRBV19 and TRBJ1-2, with D possibly TRBD1 on 5 matching bases. The CDR3 is 15 amino acids. Trimming pared 4 bases from V and 2 bases from J, leaving 14 bases between. Per the germline V gene, CDR1 is LNHDA and CDR2 is SQIVND (reference sequence). As DNA, the CDR3 is TGTGCCAGTAGTAGAGTGACAGAGACCAACTATGGCTACACCTTC. Its translation is CASSRVTETNYGYTF.

V and J are TRBV28 and TRBJ1-2; 8 bases match TRBD1. CDR1 and CDR2 from the germline V gene are MDHEN and SYDVKM. The CDR3 is made up of 13 amino acids. Trimming cost V 10 bases and J 0 bases; bases outside gene matches: 4. Here the CDR3 DNA reads TGTGCCACCGCAGGGGGCTCTAACTATGGCTACACCTTC. Amino acid sequence: CATAGGSNYGYTF.

The chain carries TRBV7-2 and TRBJ1-2; a weak D match, TRBD1 (5 bases). The V gene lost 0 bases and the J gene lost 7 bases, with 15 bases spanning the gap. The CDR3 is 15 amino acids. The germline V gene encodes CDR1 SGHTA and CDR2 FQGNSA. This chain's CDR3 is CASSLAPSGRGGYTF. CDR3 in DNA: TGTGCCAGCAGCTTAGCGCCCTCAGGGCGGGGTGGCTACACCTTC.

The chain couples TRBV27 to TRBJ1-5; 9 bases are a match to TRBD1. The trim removed 7 bases at V and 4 bases at J, leaving 8 bases unmatched. The CDR3 totals 15 residues. Germline V CDR1 and CDR2: MNHEY, SMNVEV (reference sequence). The chain's CDR3 is CASKNLGTGNQPQHF. The CDR3 nucleotides read TGTGCCAGCAAGAATTTAGGGACAGGGAATCAGCCCCAGCATTTT.

J is TRBJ2-7 and V is TRBV11-3; tentatively, D is TRBD2 (5 bases). Per germline, CDR1 SGHNT and CDR2 YENEEA. The CDR3 loop spans 12 amino acids. The V end was cut by 5 bases, the J end by 6 bases, with 11 bases between. The chain's CDR3 is CASSPGSFEQYF. The DNA of the CDR3 is TGTGCCAGCAGCCCGGGGTCGTTCGAGCAGTACTTC.